This passage covers 26 T cell receptor beta chains from one sample sequenced in a study of blood T cell repertoires in COVID-19. Assay: immunoSEQ multiplex PCR; the TCRdb copy retains only in-frame clones and omits some. The sample records about 58,000 clones, around 89% being singletons. Specimen: peripheral blood. These receptors were obtained from a woman aged 55-75 years with active COVID-19.

The V call is TRBV27, the J call TRBJ1-1; D may be TRBD1 (5 bases). This CDR3 is built from 15 residues. Germline CDR1 reads MNHEY; CDR2 reads SMNVEV (reference sequence). With 2 bases removed from V and 1 base from J, the gap between germline ends came to 11 bases. In DNA, the CDR3 is TGTGCCAGCAGTTTAACAGGTCTGGGGAACACTGAAGCTTTCTTT. Translated, it gives CASSLTGLGNTEAFF.

The chain couples TRBV7-9 to TRBJ2-1; TRBD2 is a possible D gene (6 bases). Trimming shortened V by 0 bases and J by 6 bases, and 6 bases separated the two germline ends. The CDR3 has 13 amino acids. CDR1 and CDR2 (germline): SEHNR, FQNEAQ (reference sequence). CDR3 DNA sequence: TGTGCCAGCAGCTTAGCCGGGGGCAATGAGCAGTTCTTC. Residues: CASSLAGGNEQFF.

The V and J genes are TRBV24-1 and TRBJ2-1; the match to TRBD1 covers 10 bases. This CDR3 is 15 amino acids long. Germline CDR1 KGHDR, CDR2 SFDVKD. V shed 3 bases, J shed 4 bases, and the junction held 2 bases outside the gene matches. DNA of the CDR3: TGTGCCACCAGTGATACGGGACAGGGGTACAATGAGCAGTTCTTC. This gives the protein CATSDTGQGYNEQFF.

The chain joins TRBV4-1 to TRBJ2-7; possible D gene TRBD1, 6 bases. The germline gives CDR1 MGHRA, CDR2 YSYEKL. V lost 4 bases and J 4 bases, leaving 35 bases between the germline ends. The CDR3 sequence is 21 residues long. The CDR3 DNA follows: TGCGCCAGCAGCCCATTTCCAAAAGCCCACAGGGAACCACACCATCGATACGAGCAGTACTTC. This translates into CASSPFPKAHREPHHRYEQYF.

The chain employs TRBV30 and TRBJ1-6; D gene uncertain. V lost 1 base and J lost 7, with 2 bases in between. The CDR3 spans 11 residues. The germline V gene encodes CDR1 GTSNPN and CDR2 SVGIG (reference sequence). Here the CDR3 reads CAWSANSPLHF. The CDR3 coding sequence is TGTGCCTGGAGTGCAAATTCACCCCTCCACTTT. Combining the CDR3 with reference TRBV30 and TRBJ1-6 gives the whole variable domain SQTIHQWPATLVQPVGSPLSLECTVEGTSNPNLYWYRQAAGRGLQLLFYSVGIGQISSEVPQNLSASRPQDRQFILSSKKLLLSDSGFYLCAWSANSPLHFGNGTRLTVT.

V is TRBV5-6 and J is TRBJ2-5; D is unresolved. Germline CDR1 is SGHDT and CDR2 is YYEEEE. V was pared by 2 bases and J by 2 bases, with 13 bases between. CDR3 length equals 15 residues. The CDR3 here is CASSLTRHAQETQYF. The DNA for the CDR3 is TGTGCCAGCAGCTTAACCAGACACGCTCAAGAGACCCAGTACTTC.

V and J are TRBV7-9 and TRBJ2-2, with D uncertain. Trimming shortened V by 7 bases and J by 1 base, and 13 bases separated the two germline ends. The CDR3 runs to 15 residues. Germline V gene lookup returns CDR1 SEHNR and CDR2 FQNEAQ (reference sequence). The CDR3 loop is CASILPSRNTGELFF. CDR3 coding DNA: TGTGCCAGCATCCTGCCGAGCCGGAACACCGGGGAGCTGTTTTTT.

The chain carries TRBV11-2 and TRBJ1-6, with TRBD1 as a possible D gene (5 bases). The CDR3 length is 17 residues. Per the germline V gene, CDR1 is SGHAT and CDR2 is FQNNGV. Deletions cut 3 bases from V and 0 bases from J, with 12 bases between. CDR3 nucleotide sequence: TGTGCCAGCAGCTTGGGGGGGGTGAGCTCCTATAATTCACCCCTCCACTTT. Translated, it gives CASSLGGVSSYNSPLHF. The variable domain in full, completed from reference TRBV11-2 and TRBJ1-6, reads EAGVAQSPRYKIIEKRQSVAFWCNPISGHATLYWYQQILGQGPKLLIQFQNNGVVDDSQLPKDRFSAERLKGVDSTLKIQPAKLEDSAVYLCASSLGGVSSYNSPLHFGNGTRLTVT.

The genes are TRBV7-2 and TRBJ1-5; D not resolved. CDR3 length: 15 amino acids. Deletions cut 3 bases from V and 6 bases from J, with 15 bases between. CDR1 is SGHTA, CDR2 FQGNSA, per germline. CDR3 amino acids: CASSLGGSLGQPQHF. In DNA form, the CDR3 reads TGTGCCAGCAGCTTGGGCGGGAGCCTCGGTCAGCCCCAGCATTTT.

The gene calls are TRBV7-9 and TRBJ2-3; 9 bases map to TRBD2. The CDR3 loop spans 17 amino acids. CDR1 is SEHNR, CDR2 FQNEAQ, per germline (reference sequence). The V segment lost 0 bases and the J segment 5 bases; nucleotides outside the gene matches: 9. CDR3 bases: TGTGCCAGCAGCTTAGCAACTAGCGGGCCCTCAGGAGATACGCAGTATTTT. Translation gives CASSLATSGPSGDTQYF.

CDR3 nucleotides: TGCGCCAGTTCGGAAGCACAGGGGGATTCACCCCTCCACTTT. Protein: CASSEAQGDSPLHF. The chain recombines TRBV5-1 with TRBJ1-6, with 8 positions matching TRBD1. The V gene's germline CDR1 is SGHRS and CDR2 YFSETQ. This CDR3 region has 14 residues. With V trimmed by 8 bases and J by 8 bases, 9 bases remained unmatched. Drawing the rest from reference TRBV5-1 and TRBJ1-6, the complete variable domain is KAGVTQTPRYLIKTRGQQVTLSCSPISGHRSVSWYQQTPGQGLQFLFEYFSETQRNKGNFPGRFSGRQFSNSRSEMNVSTLELGDSALYLCASSEAQGDSPLHFGNGTRLTVT.

V and J are TRBV6-4 and TRBJ1-2; a weak D match, TRBD1 (6 bases). CDR3 length equals 13 residues. V was trimmed by 5 bases and J by 2 bases, leaving 9 bases between them. Germline CDR1 reads MRHNA; CDR2 reads SNTAGT. The CDR3, as DNA: TGTGCCAGCAGTTACGGACAGAACTATGGCTACACCTTC. It yields the protein CASSYGQNYGYTF.

This chain joins TRBV4-1 and TRBJ1-5, with TRBD1 as a possible D gene (5 bases). Germline CDR1 is MGHRA and CDR2 is YSYEKL. Trimming stripped 0 bases from V and 3 bases from J, with 12 bases between. This CDR3 comprises 16 residues. The CDR3 nucleotides are TGCGCCAGCAGCCAAGATCCGCAGGGTTACAATCAGCCCCAGCATTTT. Translating gives CASSQDPQGYNQPQHF.

J is TRBJ2-3 and V is TRBV9; D is possibly TRBD1 (6 bases). Germline V gene data show CDR1 as SGDLS and CDR2 as YYNGEE. The CDR3 has 14 amino acids. V shed 4 bases and J shed 2 bases, with 11 bases lying between them. The CDR3 sequence: CASSIQGNTDTQYF. As DNA, the CDR3 is TGTGCCAGCAGCATACAGGGAAACACAGATACGCAGTATTTT.

For the CDR3, the DNA is TGCGCCAGCAGCCAAGACCCTGACAGGATCTCCTACGAGCAGTACTTC. Amino acid sequence: CASSQDPDRISYEQYF. This chain uses TRBV4-1 with TRBJ2-7, with D perhaps TRBD1 (6 bases). Germline CDR1 is MGHRA and CDR2 is YSYEKL. Trimming took 0 bases from V and 0 from J, leaving 12 bases between them. This CDR3 has 16 residues.

V usage is TRBV5-1 and J usage is TRBJ1-3; D is perhaps TRBD1 (5 bases). CDR1 and CDR2 (germline): SGHRS, YFSETQ. Trimming stripped 8 bases from V and 1 base from J, with 10 bases between. This CDR3 is 13 amino acids long. CDR3 in DNA: TGCGCCAGTGCACAGGCTTCTGGAAACACCATATATTTT. This sequence encodes CASAQASGNTIYF. The variable domain in full, with the rest retrieved from reference TRBV5-1 and TRBJ1-3, is KAGVTQTPRYLIKTRGQQVTLSCSPISGHRSVSWYQQTPGQGLQFLFEYFSETQRNKGNFPGRFSGRQFSNSRSEMNVSTLELGDSALYLCASAQASGNTIYFGEGSWLTVV.

The V call is TRBV27, the J call TRBJ1-2, with TRBD1 matching 12 bases. Germline lookup yields CDR1 MNHEY and CDR2 SMNVEV (reference sequence). The CDR3 is 13 residues long. Trimming took 6 bases from V and 7 from J; bases not matched to a gene: 3. The chain's CDR3 is CASRGTGGGGYTF. The CDR3 DNA sequence: TGTGCCAGCAGGGGGACAGGGGGCGGTGGCTACACCTTC.

V and J are TRBV11-2 and TRBJ1-2; 8 bases match TRBD1. V was pared by 4 bases and J by 6 bases, with 10 bases of the junction left unmatched. Germline V gene lookup returns CDR1 SGHAT and CDR2 FQNNGV. The CDR3 consists of 15 residues. The CDR3: CASSSRTGLGDGYTF. The DNA of the CDR3 is TGTGCCAGCAGCTCTCGGACAGGGCTCGGGGATGGCTACACCTTC.

V and J are TRBV5-4 and TRBJ2-3; 10 bases match TRBD2. The CDR3 is 17 residues long. Germline values: CDR1 SGHNT, CDR2 YYREEE (reference sequence). J was trimmed by 2 bases and V by 0 bases; bases with no gene match: 6. The CDR3 sequence: CASSLVGSGGFTDTQYF. The CDR3 DNA is TGTGCCAGCAGCTTGGTGGGTAGCGGGGGGTTCACAGATACGCAGTATTTT. The full variable domain, in which reference TRBV5-4 and TRBJ2-3 provide the parts outside the CDR3, is ETGVTQSPTHLIKTRGQQVTLRCSSQSGHNTVSWYQQALGQGPQFIFQYYREEENGRGNFPPRFSGLQFPNYSSELNVNALELDDSALYLCASSLVGSGGFTDTQYFGPGTRLTVL.

The chain joins TRBV3-1 (or the pseudogene TRBV3-2) to TRBJ1-1; 8 nucleotides align to TRBD1. The V gene's germline CDR1 is LGHDT and CDR2 YNNKEL (reference sequence). Unmatched junction bases numbered 4, after V lost 4 bases and J lost 0 bases. The CDR3 covers 15 residues. DNA for the CDR3: TGTGCCAGCAGCCCAGGGGGCCTAATGAACACTGAAGCTTTCTTT. Its translation: CASSPGGLMNTEAFF.

The rearrangement joins TRBV19 to TRBJ1-2; 7 nucleotides line up with TRBD1. V shed 7 bases and J 3 bases; nucleotides not matched to a gene: 5. Germline CDR1 and CDR2: LNHDA and SQIVND (reference sequence). There are 13 residues in the CDR3. The CDR3 region has the DNA TGTGCCAGTACCCAACAGGGGTACTATGGCTACACCTTC. Its translation: CASTQQGYYGYTF.

The chain uses TRBV5-4 and TRBJ2-7; 12 positions match TRBD2. V lost 0 bases and J lost 2; bases outside the gene matches: 3. Looked up from germline, CDR1 is SGHNT and CDR2 is YYREEE (reference sequence). The CDR3 runs to 16 residues. The CDR3 nucleotides are TGTGCCAGCAGCTTGGACGGACTAGCGGGGCCCTACGAGCAGTACTTC. It codes for CASSLDGLAGPYEQYF.

The V gene is TRBV6-5, the J gene TRBJ1-4; a weak D match, TRBD1 (6 bases). Trimming took 4 bases from V and 4 from J, leaving 13 bases between them. CDR1 MNHEY and CDR2 SVGAGI come from the germline V gene. The CDR3 runs 15 residues. Here the CDR3 DNA reads TGTGCCAGCAGTTTACAGGGTCACCGTAATGAAAAACTGTTTTTT. It codes for CASSLQGHRNEKLFF.

The chain has TRBV11-2 and TRBJ2-2, with TRBD2 matching 8 bases. Germline V gives CDR1 SGHAT, CDR2 FQNNGV. There are 16 residues in the CDR3. Unmatched junction bases numbered 9, after V lost 5 bases and J lost 4 bases. DNA of the CDR3: TGTGCCAGCAGCCAACGGCGACTAGCGACCACCGGGGAGCTGTTTTTT. Translation gives CASSQRRLATTGELFF.

The chain combines TRBV30 with TRBJ1-1; D ambiguous. Per the germline V gene, CDR1 is GTSNPN and CDR2 is SVGIG (reference sequence). The CDR3 is 11 amino acids. Trimming cost V 1 base and J 3 bases, with 3 bases left between them. CDR3 amino acids: CAWSAYTEAFF. As DNA, the CDR3 is TGTGCCTGGAGTGCGTACACTGAAGCTTTCTTT.

This clone is medium-sized. The chain is built from TRBV30 and TRBJ2-5; D remains unclear. Germline V gene sequence: CDR1 GTSNPN, CDR2 SVGIG (reference sequence). The CDR3 contains 14 residues. Trimming left V 3 bases short and J 1 base short, with 12 bases between. The CDR3 sequence is CAWSPTGLQETQYF. CDR3 DNA: TGTGCCTGGAGCCCTACTGGGCTCCAAGAGACCCAGTACTTC.